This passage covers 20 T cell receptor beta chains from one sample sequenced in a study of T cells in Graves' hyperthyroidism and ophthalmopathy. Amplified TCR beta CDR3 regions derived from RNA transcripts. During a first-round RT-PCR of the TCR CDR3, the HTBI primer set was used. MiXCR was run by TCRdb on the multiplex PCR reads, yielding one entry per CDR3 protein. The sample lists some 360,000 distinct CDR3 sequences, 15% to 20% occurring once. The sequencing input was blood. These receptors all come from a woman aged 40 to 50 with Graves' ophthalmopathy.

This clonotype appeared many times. CDR3 nucleotide sequence: TGTGCCAGCAGCTTAGTAGGGACAGGGGCTGGCAATCAGCCCCAGCATTTT. Residues: CASSLVGTGAGNQPQHF. The V gene is TRBV11-2, the J gene TRBJ1-5, with 10 bases aligning to TRBD1. V lost 1 base, J lost 2 bases, and 5 bases stayed unmatched. In germline, CDR1 is SGHAT, CDR2 FQNNGV. This CDR3 has 17 amino acids.

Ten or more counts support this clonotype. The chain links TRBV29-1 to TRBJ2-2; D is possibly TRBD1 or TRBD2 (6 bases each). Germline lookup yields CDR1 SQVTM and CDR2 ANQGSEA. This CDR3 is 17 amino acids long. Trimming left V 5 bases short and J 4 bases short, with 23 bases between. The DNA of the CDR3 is TGCAGCGTTTCCCGAAAACAGGGACCGCGGGGCACCGGGGAGCTGTTTTTT. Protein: CSVSRKQGPRGTGELFF.

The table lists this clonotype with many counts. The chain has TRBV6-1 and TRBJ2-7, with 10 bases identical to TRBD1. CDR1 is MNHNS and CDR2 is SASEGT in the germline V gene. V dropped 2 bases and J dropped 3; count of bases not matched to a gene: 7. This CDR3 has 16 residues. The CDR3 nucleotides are TGTGCCAGCAGTGAAATGGGGGACAGGGGATTCTACGAGCAGTACTTC. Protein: CASSEMGDRGFYEQYF.

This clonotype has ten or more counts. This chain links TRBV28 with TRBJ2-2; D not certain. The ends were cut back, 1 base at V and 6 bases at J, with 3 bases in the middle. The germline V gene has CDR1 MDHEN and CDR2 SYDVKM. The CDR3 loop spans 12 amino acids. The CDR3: CASSLFSGELFF. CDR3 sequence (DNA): TGTGCCAGCAGTTTATTCTCCGGGGAGCTGTTTTTT.

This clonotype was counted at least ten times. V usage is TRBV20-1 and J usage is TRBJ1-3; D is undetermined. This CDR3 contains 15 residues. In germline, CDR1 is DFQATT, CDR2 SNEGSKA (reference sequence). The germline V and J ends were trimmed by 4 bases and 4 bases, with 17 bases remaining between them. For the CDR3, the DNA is TGCAGTGCTAACGCCCTCAAGGGAATCGGAAACACCATATATTTT. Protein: CSANALKGIGNTIYF.

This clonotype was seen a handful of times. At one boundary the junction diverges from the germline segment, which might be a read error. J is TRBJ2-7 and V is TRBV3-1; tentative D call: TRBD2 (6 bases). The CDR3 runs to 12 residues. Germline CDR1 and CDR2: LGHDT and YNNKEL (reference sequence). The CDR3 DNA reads TGTGCCTGCAGCCAGACTAGATACGAGCAGTACTTC. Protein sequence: CACSQTRYEQYF.

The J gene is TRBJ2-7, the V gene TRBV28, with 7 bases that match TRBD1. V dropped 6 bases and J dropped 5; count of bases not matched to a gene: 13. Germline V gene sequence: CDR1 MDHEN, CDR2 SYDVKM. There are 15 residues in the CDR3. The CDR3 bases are TGTGCCAGCAGGACACCAAACAGGGGAAACCACGAGCAGTACTTC. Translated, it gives CASRTPNRGNHEQYF.

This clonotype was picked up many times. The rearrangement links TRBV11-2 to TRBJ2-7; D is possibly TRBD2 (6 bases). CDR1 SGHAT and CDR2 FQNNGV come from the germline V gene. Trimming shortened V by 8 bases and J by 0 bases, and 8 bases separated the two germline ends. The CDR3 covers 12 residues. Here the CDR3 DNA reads TGTGCCAGCGGGGGGTCCTCCTACGAGCAGTACTTC. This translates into CASGGSSYEQYF.

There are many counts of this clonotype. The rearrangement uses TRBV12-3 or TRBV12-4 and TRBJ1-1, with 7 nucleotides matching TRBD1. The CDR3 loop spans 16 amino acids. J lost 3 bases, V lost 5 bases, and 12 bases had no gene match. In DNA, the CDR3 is TGTGCCAGCAGTGGCCCGACAGGGTCGGCGGACACTGAAGCTTTCTTT. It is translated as CASSGPTGSADTEAFF.

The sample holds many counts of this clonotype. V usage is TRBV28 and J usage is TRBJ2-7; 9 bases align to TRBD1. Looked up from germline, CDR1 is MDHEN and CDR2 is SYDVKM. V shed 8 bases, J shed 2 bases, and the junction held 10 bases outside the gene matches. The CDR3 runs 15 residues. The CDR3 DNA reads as TGTGCCAGCGGCGACAGGGGGAAATTCCCCTACGAGCAGTACTTC. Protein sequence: CASGDRGKFPYEQYF.

Written as DNA, the CDR3 is TGTGCCAGCAGCTTAGGGCCGGGGGAAGAGACCCAGTACTTC. Translated, it gives CASSLGPGEETQYF. The chain recombines TRBV11-2 with TRBJ2-5, with D tentatively TRBD2 (6 bases). The length of the CDR3 is 14 residues. Germline values: CDR1 SGHAT, CDR2 FQNNGV. The V end was cut by 1 base, the J end by 3 bases, with 9 bases between. The whole variable domain, remainder taken from reference TRBV11-2 and TRBJ2-5, is EAGVAQSPRYKIIEKRQSVAFWCNPISGHATLYWYQQILGQGPKLLIQFQNNGVVDDSQLPKDRFSAERLKGVDSTLKIQPAKLEDSAVYLCASSLGPGEETQYFGPGTRLLVL.

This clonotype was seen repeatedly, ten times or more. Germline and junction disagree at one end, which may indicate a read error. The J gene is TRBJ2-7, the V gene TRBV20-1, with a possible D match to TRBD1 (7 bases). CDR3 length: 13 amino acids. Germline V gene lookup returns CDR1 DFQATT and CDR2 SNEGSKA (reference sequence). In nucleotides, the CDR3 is TGCAGTGCCAGGGGGGCAGCTACTTACGAGCAGTGCTTC. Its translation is CSARGAATYEQCF.

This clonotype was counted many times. This chain's CDR3 is CASSPPTGAIYEQYF. The CDR3 DNA is TGTGCCAGCAGCCCGCCGACAGGGGCGATCTACGAGCAGTACTTC. J is TRBJ2-7 and V is TRBV6-2 or TRBV6-3, with TRBD1 matching over 8 bases. Germline values: CDR1 MNHEY, CDR2 SVGEGT. The CDR3 extends over 15 amino acids. V trimming: 6 bases; J trimming: 3 bases; junction bases outside the gene matches: 10.

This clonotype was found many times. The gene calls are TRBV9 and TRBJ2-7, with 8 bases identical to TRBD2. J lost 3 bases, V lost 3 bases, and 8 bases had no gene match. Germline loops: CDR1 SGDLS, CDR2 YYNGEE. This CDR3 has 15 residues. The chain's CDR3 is CASSESGSIDYEQYF. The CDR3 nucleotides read TGTGCCAGCAGCGAAAGCGGGAGTATCGACTACGAGCAGTACTTC.

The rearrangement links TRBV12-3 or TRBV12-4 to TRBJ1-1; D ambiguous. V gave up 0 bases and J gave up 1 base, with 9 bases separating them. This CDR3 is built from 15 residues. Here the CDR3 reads CASSLASGGNTEAFF. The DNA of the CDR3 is TGTGCCAGCAGTTTAGCTTCCGGCGGGAACACTGAAGCTTTCTTT.

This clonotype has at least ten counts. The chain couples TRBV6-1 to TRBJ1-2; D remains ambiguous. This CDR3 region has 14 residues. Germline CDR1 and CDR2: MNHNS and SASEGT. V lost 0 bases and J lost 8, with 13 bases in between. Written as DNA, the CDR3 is TGTGCCAGCAGTGAAGCGCGGGGTATTGAAGGCTACACCTTC. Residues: CASSEARGIEGYTF.

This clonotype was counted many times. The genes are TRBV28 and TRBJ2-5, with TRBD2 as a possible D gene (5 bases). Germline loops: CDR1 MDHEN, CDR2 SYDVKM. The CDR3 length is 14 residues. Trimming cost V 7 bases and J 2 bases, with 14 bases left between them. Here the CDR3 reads CASTLAPGQETQYF. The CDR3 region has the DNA TGTGCCAGCACCCTAGCCCCCGGACAAGAGACCCAGTACTTC. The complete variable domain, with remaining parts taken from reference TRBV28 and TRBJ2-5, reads DVKVTQSSRYLVKRTGEKVFLECVQDMDHENMFWYRQDPGLGLRLIYFSYDVKMKEKGDIPEGYSVSREKKERFSLILESASTNQTSMYLCASTLAPGQETQYFGPGTRLLVL.

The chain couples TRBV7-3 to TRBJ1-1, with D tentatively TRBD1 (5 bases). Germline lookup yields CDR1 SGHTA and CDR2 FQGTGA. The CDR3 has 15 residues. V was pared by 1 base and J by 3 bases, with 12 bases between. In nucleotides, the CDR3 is TGTGCCAGCAGCTTAAGGGCGGGGACGGACACTGAAGCTTTCTTT. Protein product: CASSLRAGTDTEAFF.

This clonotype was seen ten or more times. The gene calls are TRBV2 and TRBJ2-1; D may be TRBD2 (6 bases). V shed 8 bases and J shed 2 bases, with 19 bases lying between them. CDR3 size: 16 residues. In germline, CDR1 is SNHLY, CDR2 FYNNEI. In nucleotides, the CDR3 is TGTGCCAGCTTCGAGGTTTTGGACTACACCTACAATGAGCAGTTCTTC. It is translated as CASFEVLDYTYNEQFF. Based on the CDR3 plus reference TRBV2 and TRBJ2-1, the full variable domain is EPEVTQTPSHQVTQMGQEVILRCVPISNHLYFYWYRQILGQKVEFLVSFYNNEISEKSEIFDDQFSVERPDGSNFTLKIRSTKLEDSAMYFCASFEVLDYTYNEQFFGPGTRLTVL.

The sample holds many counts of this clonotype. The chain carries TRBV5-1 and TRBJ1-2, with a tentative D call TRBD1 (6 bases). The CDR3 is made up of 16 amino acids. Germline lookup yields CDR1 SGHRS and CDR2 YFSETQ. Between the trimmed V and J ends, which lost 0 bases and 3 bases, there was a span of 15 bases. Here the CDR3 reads CASSLGYREEYYGYTF. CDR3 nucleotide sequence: TGCGCCAGCAGCTTGGGCTACAGGGAAGAATACTATGGCTACACCTTC.